This T cell receptor beta chain originates from a study of molecular identifiers for immune sequencing clone quantification. Germline V gene sequence: CDR1 LGHNA, CDR2 YSLEER. Trimming removed 0 bases from V and 4 bases from J; junction bases left unmatched: 9. This CDR3 is built from 17 residues. This clonotype was seen only once. Its specificity is not known. Study findings and constraints: In naive cells, under 1% of molecules belonged to clones above 20 RNA copies, against over 98% in effector cells. Clone sizes that are highly expanded could be underestimated when identical TCR molecules share a barcode.

TCRdb reprocessed the PCR reads with MiXCR, giving one entry per CDR3 protein. The sample shows around 470,000 distinct CDR3 sequences, about a fifth of them seen only once. The chain links TRBV4-3 to TRBJ2-3; TRBD2 aligns across 8 bases. Sequencing was done on a sample of naive CD8+ T cells from blood, with Jurkat cell RNA spiked in. Sample subset: FACS-sorted CD8+CD4-CCR7+CD45RA+ naive T cells. The sequence derives from a human donor in good health. Some libraries in this study had Jurkat cell RNA spiked in. CDR3 in DNA: TGCGCCAGCAGCCAAGATCGGAGCGGGAGCGTCGCAGATACGCAGTATTTT. Protein: CASSQDRSGSVADTQYF.